The 12 T cell receptor beta chains presented below share a single source sample, sequenced in a study of cytotoxic CD8 clonotypes in ibrutinib-treated CLL. The protocol was immunoSEQ multiplex PCR, while the TCRdb copy is restricted to in-frame clones and leaves out a portion. This table holds roughly 190,000 clones, around three quarters found once. The sequencing here drew on PBMCs, taken after 24 months of ibrutinib treatment. These receptors all come from a human donor with chronic lymphocytic leukemia.

The rearrangement uses TRBV5-4 and TRBJ2-7, with TRBD1 matching over 8 bases. Germline V lookup: CDR1 SGHNT, CDR2 YYREEE (reference sequence). The length of the CDR3 is 15 residues. The V segment lost 1 base and the J segment 4 bases; nucleotides outside the gene matches: 7. CDR3 DNA sequence: TGTGCCAGCAGCTTGTCTGTGACAGGGGCGTACGAGCAGTACTTC. It translates to CASSLSVTGAYEQYF. Full variable domain (rest looked up from reference TRBV5-4 and TRBJ2-7): ETGVTQSPTHLIKTRGQQVTLRCSSQSGHNTVSWYQQALGQGPQFIFQYYREEENGRGNFPPRFSGLQFPNYSSELNVNALELDDSALYLCASSLSVTGAYEQYFGPGTRLTVT.

The chain has TRBV7-9 and TRBJ2-7; 8 nucleotides agree with TRBD2. Germline V CDR1 and CDR2: SEHNR, FQNEAQ (reference sequence). The CDR3 has 16 amino acids. Germline trimming cut 5 bases from V and 3 bases from J; bases unmatched to any gene: 12. The CDR3 loop is CASSRSGGLAGYEQYF. CDR3 nucleotides: TGTGCCAGCAGCCGATCTGGGGGGCTAGCGGGCTACGAGCAGTACTTC. Supplemented by reference TRBV7-9 and TRBJ2-7, the full variable domain reads DTGVSQNPRHKITKRGQNVTFRCDPISEHNRLYWYRQTLGQGPEFLTYFQNEAQLEKSRLLSDRFSAERPKGSFSTLEIQRTEQGDSAMYLCASSRSGGLAGYEQYFGPGTRLTVT.

The genes are TRBV28 and TRBJ2-7; TRBD1 matches at 8 bases. J lost 6 bases, V lost 3 bases, and 7 bases had no gene match. The CDR3 loop spans 14 amino acids. Germline-derived CDR1 and CDR2 are MDHEN and SYDVKM. The CDR3 protein is CASSFQGQVTEQYF. The CDR3 region has the DNA TGTGCCAGCAGTTTCCAGGGACAGGTAACCGAGCAGTACTTC.

The table lists this clone with a few counts. The V call is TRBV7-7, the J call TRBJ2-7; the D is unclear. This CDR3 contains 11 residues. Germline V gene lookup returns CDR1 SSHAT and CDR2 FNYEAQ (reference sequence). Trimming left V 2 bases short and J 6 bases short, with 5 bases between. CDR3 DNA sequence: TGTGCCAGCAGCTTATGGTGCGAGCAGTACTTC. Translating gives CASSLWCEQYF.

There are a few counts of this clone. The V and J genes are TRBV28 and TRBJ1-5, with D tentatively TRBD1 (6 bases). Per germline, CDR1 MDHEN and CDR2 SYDVKM. The CDR3 has 15 residues. The V and J ends lost 6 bases and 5 bases respectively, with 17 bases between them. The CDR3 is CASREDGGAYQPQHF. CDR3 nucleotide sequence: TGTGCCAGCAGAGAAGACGGGGGGGCCTATCAGCCCCAGCATTTT.

The chain recombines TRBV6-5 with TRBJ1-4; TRBD1 aligns across 7 bases. This CDR3 spans 12 amino acids. Unmatched junction bases numbered 1, after V lost 5 bases and J lost 7 bases. Germline loops: CDR1 MNHEY, CDR2 SVGAGI. The DNA for the CDR3 is TGTGCCAGCAGTCGGACAGGTGAAAAACTGTTTTTT. Translating it yields CASSRTGEKLFF.

The gene calls are TRBV2 and TRBJ1-1; D may be TRBD1 (5 bases). Germline loops: CDR1 SNHLY, CDR2 FYNNEI. The V end lost 7 bases, the J end lost 5 bases, and 14 bases lay between the germline ends. The CDR3 is made up of 13 amino acids. The CDR3 loop reads CASTRAPRTEAFF. The CDR3 region has the DNA TGTGCCAGCACCAGGGCGCCTCGGACTGAAGCTTTCTTT.

The gene calls are TRBV29-1 and TRBJ2-5; D gene ambiguous. The CDR3 has 13 residues. V lost 1 base, J lost 4 bases, and 10 bases lay in between. Per germline, CDR1 SQVTM and CDR2 ANQGSEA. In DNA form, the CDR3 reads TGCAGCGTTGAAGGGAAGTACAGAGAGACCCAGTACTTC. It encodes CSVEGKYRETQYF.

This chain uses TRBV13 with TRBJ2-1; 7 bases are a match to TRBD1. The CDR3 runs 16 residues. After removal of 2 bases from V and 7 bases from J, the junction contained 11 bases not matched to a gene. Germline lookup yields CDR1 PRHDT and CDR2 FYEKMQ (reference sequence). The CDR3 bases are TGTGCCAGCAGCTTACTGGGGCAGGGGGATGTTAATGAGCAGTTCTTC. Translated, it gives CASSLLGQGDVNEQFF. Drawing the rest from reference TRBV13 and TRBJ2-1, the complete variable domain is AAGVIQSPRHLIKEKRETATLKCYPIPRHDTVYWYQQGPGQDPQFLISFYEKMQSDKGSIPDRFSAQQFSDYHSELNMSSLELGDSALYFCASSLLGQGDVNEQFFGPGTRLTVL.

This sequence joins TRBV28 and TRBJ2-7; D gene ambiguous. This CDR3 is 12 amino acids long. In germline, CDR1 is MDHEN, CDR2 SYDVKM. Between the trimmed V and J ends, which lost 6 bases and 0 bases, there was a span of 6 bases. The DNA for the CDR3 is TGTGCCAGCAGCCGAGACTCCTACGAGCAGTACTTC. Translated, it gives CASSRDSYEQYF. Full variable domain (outside the CDR3, taken from reference TRBV28 and TRBJ2-7): DVKVTQSSRYLVKRTGEKVFLECVQDMDHENMFWYRQDPGLGLRLIYFSYDVKMKEKGDIPEGYSVSREKKERFSLILESASTNQTSMYLCASSRDSYEQYFGPGTRLTVT.

The J gene is TRBJ2-3, the V gene TRBV15; 14 bases are a match to TRBD2. Looked up from germline, CDR1 is LNHNV and CDR2 is YYDKDF (reference sequence). This CDR3 contains 18 residues. V shed 1 base and J 0 bases; nucleotides not matched to a gene: 3. The CDR3 reads CATSRGLAGGPSTDTQYF. CDR3 nucleotide sequence: TGTGCCACCAGCAGAGGACTAGCGGGAGGGCCGAGCACAGATACGCAGTATTTT.

The chain links TRBV4-1 to TRBJ2-1, with 10 bases identical to TRBD2. J was trimmed by 9 bases and V by 1 base; bases with no gene match: 9. Germline CDR1 and CDR2: MGHRA and YSYEKL. CDR3 length: 16 amino acids. The CDR3: CASSQVQAGGPPEQFF. CDR3 in DNA: TGCGCCAGCAGCCAAGTGCAAGCGGGAGGGCCCCCTGAGCAGTTCTTC.